This T cell receptor beta chain emerged from a study of blood T cell repertoires in COVID-19. Original methodology: Counts of nucleated cells, estimated from reference gene primer amplification, were obtained. Using immunoSEQ multiplex PCR, the repertoire was profiled, and TCRdb retains in-frame clones only, with some absent. V, J and clone size reflect that table, while D and trimming were determined from the DNA. The sample comprises approximately 220,000 clones, more than 70% of which are singletons, and 8.2% rests with the top ten. Germline CDR1 is SGHRS and CDR2 is YFSETQ. The CDR3 has 13 residues. V shed 4 bases, J shed 5 bases, and the junction held 4 bases outside the gene matches.

The origin of this receptor is a woman in her forties or fifties with acute or convalescent COVID-19. V is TRBV5-1 and J is TRBJ1-2; 8 bases are shared with TRBD1. Input material: peripheral blood. The DNA for the CDR3 is TGCGCCAGCAGCCCTGGACAGGGATATGGCTACACCTTC. It encodes CASSPGQGYGYTF.